The clone carrying this T cell receptor beta chain was picked up one time. The sample comes from a study of blood T cell repertoires in COVID-19. The protocol was immunoSEQ multiplex PCR, while the TCRdb copy is restricted to in-frame clones and leaves out a portion. The table includes 170,000 or so clones, about 87% detected once. Trimming took 5 bases from V and 4 from J; bases not matched to a gene: 2. Germline assignment: CDR1 SEHNR and CDR2 FQNEAQ (reference sequence). CDR3 length: 14 residues. The clonotype was recovered from a man in his 60s with COVID-19, enrolled during active disease. This sequence joins TRBV7-9 and TRBJ1-6, with 7 bases aligning to TRBD1. Material: peripheral blood. CDR3 in amino acids: CASSETGYNSPLHF. The CDR3 bases are TGTGCCAGCAGCGAGACAGGGTATAATTCACCCCTCCACTTT.